A selection of T cell receptor beta chains follows, all from one sample in a study of T cells in Graves' hyperthyroidism and ophthalmopathy. TCRdb analysed the multiplex PCR reads with MiXCR anew, one entry per CDR3 protein. Of approximately 300,000 distinct CDR3 sequences listed, roughly a fifth are singletons. Source material: blood. These receptor sequences come from a middle-aged man with Graves' ophthalmopathy. Each CDR3 is given with its conserved first and last residue. The order of the fields is J gene, D gene, V gene, clone size, CDR3 protein, CDR3 DNA. D genes are given only for firm matches. The size field is filled for only some rows; it gives once, few, many or a size class.

TRBJ2-5,-,TRBV7-3,few,CASSRGYGETQYF,TGTGCCAGCAGTAGAGGGTATGGAGAGACCCAGTACTTC
TRBJ2-1,-,TRBV9,many,CASSPWGVGGGNEQFF,TGTGCCAGCAGCCCCTGGGGTGTGGGAGGGGGCAATGAGCAGTTCTTC
TRBJ2-7,TRBD2,TRBV2,many,CASSDVGLAASYEQYF,TGTGCCAGCAGTGATGTGGGACTAGCGGCCTCCTACGAGCAGTACTTC
TRBJ2-4,TRBD1,TRBV11-2,-,CASISTRQGRFRAKNIQYF,TGTGCCAGCATCTCCACCCGACAGGGGAGGTTCCGAGCCAAAAACATTCAGTACTTC
TRBJ1-1,-,TRBV5-4,few,CASSSKRGRNTEAFF,TGTGCCAGCAGCTCGAAGAGGGGCCGGAACACTGAAGCTTTCTTT
TRBJ2-5,TRBD1,TRBV7-9,many,CASSPTGGSKETQYF,TGTGCCAGCAGCCCCACAGGGGGCTCCAAGGAGACCCAGTACTTC
TRBJ2-7,TRBD1,TRBV6-1,-,CASGPGTGGGVYEQYF,TGTGCCAGCGGGCCCGGGACAGGGGGCGGTGTCTACGAGCAGTACTTC
TRBJ2-1,-,TRBV3-1,many,CASSPEVGGRKNEQFF,TGTGCCAGCAGCCCGGAGGTCGGCGGGCGTAAGAATGAGCAGTTCTTC
TRBJ2-1,TRBD1,TRBV18,many,CASSPPKAGGNEQFF,TGTGCCAGCTCACCACCGAAGGCAGGGGGCAATGAGCAGTTCTTC
TRBJ1-1,-,TRBV7-3,-,CASSREMNTEAFF,TGTGCCAGCAGCAGGGAAATGAACACTGAAGCTTTCTTT
TRBJ1-2,TRBD1,TRBV6-2/TRBV6-3,few,CASSPLRTGGYTF,TGTGCCAGCAGTCCACTGCGGACAGGTGGCTACACCTTC
TRBJ1-1,-,TRBV7-9,-,CASSPPGVLNTEAFF,TGTGCCAGCAGCCCCCCTGGAGTCCTGAACACTGAAGCTTTCTTT
TRBJ1-2,TRBD1,TRBV28,many,CASRPRDRGLRGYTF,TGTGCCAGCAGACCACGGGACAGGGGGCTTAGGGGCTACACCTTC
TRBJ2-5,TRBD2,TRBV28,many,CASSLLAGTSVQETQYF,TGTGCCAGCAGTCTCCTCGCCGGGACTAGCGTGCAAGAGACCCAGTACTTC
TRBJ1-2,TRBD1,TRBV28,many,CASSWGQTSYGYTF,TGTGCCAGCAGTTGGGGACAGACATCCTATGGCTACACCTTC
TRBJ2-7,-,TRBV6-1,-,CASSKTASYEQYF,TGTGCCAGCAGCAAGACAGCGTCCTACGAGCAGTACTTC
TRBJ1-5,-,TRBV20-1,-,CSARDGGGGSNQPQHF,TGCAGTGCTAGAGATGGAGGGGGAGGGAGCAATCAGCCCCAGCATTTT
TRBJ1-6,-,TRBV20-1,-,CSAREEALHF,TGCAGTGCCAGAGAGGAAGCCCTCCACTTT
TRBJ2-7,TRBD2,TRBV20-1,many,CSASDFQLAGNDEQYF,TGCAGTGCTAGTGACTTCCAACTAGCGGGAAACGACGAGCAGTACTTC
TRBJ1-4,-,TRBV18,many,CASSSAPSTNEKLFF,TGTGCCAGCTCATCGGCGCCTTCAACTAATGAAAAACTGTTTTTT